The 14 T cell receptor beta chains listed next were all sequenced from one sample in a study of T cell clonality in common variable immunodeficiency. Assay: immunoSEQ multiplex PCR; the TCRdb copy retains only in-frame clones and omits some. This sample carries tens of thousands of clones, none of them present only once. Material: peripheral blood mononuclear cells. The receptors derive from a person between 18 and 70 years old in good health.

CDR3 loop: CASSLDGTGRGYTF. The covered CDR3 bases are TGTGCCAGCAGCTTAGACGGGACAGGACGAGGC. The gene calls are TRBV7-9 and TRBJ1-2, with 8 bases lining up with TRBD1. The observed sequence ends 3 residues before the CDR3 terminus, with the missing tail filled in from the germline J gene. CDR1 is SEHNR and CDR2 is FQNEAQ in the germline V gene (reference sequence). The length of the CDR3 is 14 residues.

There are many counts of this clone. The read falls 3 residues short of the CDR3 end, and the missing part is taken from the germline J gene. The chain combines TRBV5-1 with TRBJ2-5, with 7 bases lining up with TRBD2. V was clipped by 2 bases and J by 0 bases; unmatched bases: 10. The CDR3 spans 17 residues. Germline V gene sequence: CDR1 SGHRS, CDR2 YFSETQ. The CDR3 DNA, read in part, is TGCGCCAGCAGCTTAAGGTCTAGCGGTTTGTACCAAGAGACC. This gives the protein CASSLRSSGLYQET. The entire CDR3 protein is CASSLRSSGLYQETQYF.

In its sample, this clone was seen many times. Read coverage stops 3 residues before the CDR3 terminus; the germline J gene supplies the remainder. The chain is built from TRBV30 and TRBJ2-7, with a possible D match to TRBD1 (6 bases). This CDR3 region has 11 residues. Looked up from germline, CDR1 is GTSNPN and CDR2 is SVGIG (reference sequence). The germline V and J ends were trimmed by 5 bases and 5 bases, with 10 bases remaining between them. The CDR3 sequence: CAWGHRDEQYF. CDR3 DNA, as far as it was read: TGTGCCTGGGGGCACAGGGACGAG.

This clone was observed a handful of times. CDR3 amino acids: CASSRGLAGSYYEQYF. The CDR3 bases that were read are TGTGCCAGCTCACGAGGACTAGCGGGAAGTTACTACGAG. The genes are TRBV18 and TRBJ2-7, with 12 bases matching TRBD2. The CDR3 end lies 3 residues beyond the end of the read and is filled in from the germline J gene. The CDR3 runs 16 residues. Trimming took 4 bases from V and 3 from J; bases not matched to a gene: 7. CDR1 and CDR2 (germline): KGHSH, LQKENI.

Ten or more counts support this clone. The read terminates 3 residues ahead of where the CDR3 ends, so the germline J gene completes it. The genes are TRBV7-6 and TRBJ2-1; D is possibly TRBD1 or TRBD2 (5 bases each). The CDR3 contains 16 residues. Looked up from germline, CDR1 is SGHVS and CDR2 is FNYEAQ. Trimming cost V 0 bases and J 4 bases, with 13 bases left between them. The CDR3 sequence: CASSLALSEGYNEQFF. Partial CDR3 DNA: TGTGCCAGCAGCTTAGCCCTCAGCGAGGGGTACAATGAG. Full variable domain (outside the CDR3, taken from reference TRBV7-6 and TRBJ2-1): GAGVSQSPRYKVTKRGQDVALRCDPISGHVSLYWYRQALGQGPEFLTYFNYEAQQDKSGLPNDRFSAERPEGSISTLTIQRTEQRDSAMYRCASSLALSEGYNEQFFGPGTRLTVL.

The table lists this clone with many counts. The sequenced fragment ends 3 residues before the CDR3 boundary, so the rest is inferred from the germline J gene. The gene calls are TRBV5-6 and TRBJ2-2; tentative D call: TRBD2 (5 bases). CDR1 and CDR2 (germline): SGHDT, YYEEEE. The V gene lost 3 bases and the J gene lost 6 bases, with 9 bases spanning the gap. CDR3 length: 13 residues. The part of the CDR3 DNA that was read is TGTGCCAGCAGCTCCGGACTGTCCGGGGAG. Its protein product is CASSSGLSGE. The entire CDR3 reads CASSSGLSGELFF.

Ten or more counts support this clone. The missing CDR3 end, 3 residues past where the read stops, is filled in from the germline J gene. This chain connects TRBV7-9 to TRBJ1-1, with D perhaps matching TRBD1 (5 bases). The germline V gene has CDR1 SEHNR and CDR2 FQNEAQ (reference sequence). CDR3 length: 14 amino acids. V was shortened by 4 bases and J by 2 bases, with 11 bases between the two germline ends. This CDR3 is CASSSYGGNTEAFF. Incomplete CDR3 DNA: TGTGCCAGCAGCTCCTACGGGGGAAACACTGAA.

This clone was observed many times. The DNA ends 3 residues before the CDR3 does, and the rest of the CDR3 is filled in from the germline J gene. V gene TRBV5-1 combines with J gene TRBJ2-1; no firm D call. CDR1 SGHRS and CDR2 YFSETQ come from the germline V gene. Trimming shortened V by 4 bases and J by 7 bases, and 18 bases separated the two germline ends. The length of the CDR3 is 15 residues. CDR3 region: CASSLGFGLLNEQFF. CDR3 DNA, as far as it was read: TGCGCCAGCAGCCTGGGATTCGGTCTTTTAAATGAG.

This clone was recorded a few times. The read terminates 3 residues ahead of where the CDR3 ends, so the germline J gene completes it. The V gene is TRBV6-2 or TRBV6-3, the J gene TRBJ2-3; D is perhaps TRBD2 (5 bases). This CDR3 spans 14 amino acids. The germline CDR1 and CDR2 sequences are MNHEY and SVGEGT. CDR3 DNA (partial): TGTGCCAGCAGGCCCTCAATCACTAGGCAGACG. Translation: CASRPSITRQT. The full CDR3 is CASRPSITRQTQYF.

Many counts were recorded for this clone. The CDR3 end lies 3 residues beyond the end of the read and is filled in from the germline J gene. The chain is built from TRBV5-6 and TRBJ2-1; 10 nucleotides align to TRBD2. The CDR3 contains 15 residues. The V and J ends lost 8 bases and 7 bases, in that order; junction bases with no gene match: 12. CDR1 SGHDT and CDR2 YYEEEE come from the germline V gene. CDR3 amino acids: CASRPAGGPRNEQFF. The part of the CDR3 DNA that was read is TGTGCCAGTCGCCCAGCGGGAGGGCCGAGAAATGAG.

This clone was counted ten times or more. With the read ending 3 residues before the CDR3 end, the germline J gene is used to fill in that end. The chain recombines TRBV12-3 or TRBV12-4 with TRBJ2-7, with D unclear. This CDR3 spans 13 amino acids. With 2 bases removed from V and 5 bases from J, the gap between germline ends came to 10 bases. The sequenced part of the CDR3 DNA is TGTGCCAGCAGTTTAAGCATCAGGCACGAG. Residues: CASSLSIRHE. The whole CDR3 sequence is CASSLSIRHEQYF.

Concerning this clone itself: The CDR3 end lies 3 residues beyond the end of the read and is filled in from the germline J gene. V and J are TRBV25-1 and TRBJ2-7; 8 positions agree with TRBD1. CDR3 size: 14 residues. CDR1 is MGHDK, CDR2 SYGVNS, per germline. V dropped 6 bases and J dropped 0; count of bases not matched to a gene: 4. CDR3 DNA, as far as it was read: TGTGCCAGCAGGGGGGACAGGCCCTCCTACGAG. Residues: CASRGDRPSYE. The entire CDR3 protein reads CASRGDRPSYEQYF.

This clone was seen more than once but under ten times. The read terminates 3 residues ahead of where the CDR3 ends, so the germline J gene completes it. This chain joins TRBV2 and TRBJ2-3; D is possibly TRBD1 (7 bases). Germline loops: CDR1 SNHLY, CDR2 FYNNEI. Trimming stripped 8 bases from V and 1 base from J, with 19 bases between. CDR3 length equals 16 residues. The DNA read from the CDR3 is TGTGCCAGCGGCCGCGGAGGGGGCAGGGGCACAGATACG. Protein sequence: CASGRGGGRGTDT. The full CDR3 sequence reads CASGRGGGRGTDTQYF.

Comment on this clone: The read terminates 3 residues ahead of where the CDR3 ends, so the germline J gene completes it. The chain is built from TRBV20-1 and TRBJ2-5, with D tentatively TRBD2 (6 bases). V was shortened by 5 bases and J by 2 bases, with 9 bases between the two germline ends. The CDR3 is 12 residues long. From germline, CDR1 is DFQATT and CDR2 SNEGSKA (reference sequence). The sequenced part of the CDR3 DNA is TGCAGTGCTCCAGGGACTCAAGAGACC. It encodes CSAPGTQET. The complete CDR3 protein is CSAPGTQETQYF.